This TCR beta chain was profiled in a study of neoadjuvant nivolumab and ipilimumab in lung cancer. The study's findings and limits: Compared with tumor-adjacent uninvolved lung, resected tumors showed greater richness and clonality. Pathologic regression was not significantly tied to TCR clonality. Only two of four nivolumab-treated tumors gained richness and clonality by surgery. Blood richness before therapy tracked richness in tumors resected after neoadjuvant therapy.

As concerns this clone: The antigen remains unidentified.

Germline CDR1 reads MNHNY; CDR2 reads SVGAGI (reference sequence). V lost 6 bases to trimming and J lost 6 bases, with 12 bases between them. The CDR3 extends over 12 amino acids. Generated by immunoSEQ multiplex PCR, the TCRdb table keeps only in-frame clones and is missing some. The repertoire includes around 19,000 clones, more than 75% of them detected once, and around 2.1% sits in the top ten. Sample: peripheral blood, taken before neoadjuvant nivolumab, alone or with ipilimumab. The genes are TRBV6-6 and TRBJ2-7; TRBD1 is a possible D gene (6 bases). The sequence was collected from an adult with non-small cell lung cancer. CDR3 coding DNA: TGTGCCAGCAGCCCCCAGGGGATCGAGCAGTACTTC. It translates to CASSPQGIEQYF.